This passage covers 8 T cell receptor beta chains from one sample sequenced in a study of OX40 agonist ivuxolimab in advanced cancers. TCRdb's table, derived via immunoSEQ multiplex PCR, lists solely in-frame clones and lacks some. The sample has more than 95,000 clones, 75% to 95% seen once. The source was CD4+ or CD8+ T cells sorted from blood, collected in a trial of the OX40 agonist ivuxolimab. The receptors were sampled from an adult with an advanced solid tumor such as melanoma, head and neck, liver or kidney cancer.

The chain combines TRBV25-1 with TRBJ2-7; TRBD2 matches 10 bases. The CDR3 is made up of 13 amino acids. V lost 7 bases, J lost 7 bases, and 7 bases stayed unmatched. Per germline, CDR1 MGHDK and CDR2 SYGVNS. The CDR3 region is CASKDQREGEQYF. The DNA for the CDR3 is TGTGCCAGCAAAGACCAGCGGGAGGGGGAGCAGTACTTC.

The V and J genes are TRBV5-1 and TRBJ2-2; the D call may be TRBD1 or TRBD2 (5 bases each). The CDR3 length is 15 residues. The V gene's germline CDR1 is SGHRS and CDR2 YFSETQ. Deletions cut 4 bases from V and 4 bases from J, with 14 bases between. CDR3 in amino acids: CASSGWDHLTGELFF. CDR3 nucleotides: TGCGCCAGCAGCGGATGGGACCACCTCACCGGGGAGCTGTTTTTT.

The chain has TRBV10-3 and TRBJ1-1; D call uncertain. The germline V gene has CDR1 ENHRY and CDR2 SYGVKD. This CDR3 is built from 13 residues. Trimming shortened V by 2 bases and J by 1 base, and 5 bases separated the two germline ends. DNA of the CDR3: TGTGCCATCAGTGAGCCAAAGAACACTGAAGCTTTCTTT. Translation: CAISEPKNTEAFF.

This chain uses TRBV6-1 with TRBJ1-2; D not certain. The CDR3 loop spans 15 amino acids. In germline, CDR1 is MNHNS, CDR2 SASEGT. V was cut by 3 bases and J by 2 bases, with 13 bases left in between. The CDR3: CASSEGAGRNYGYTF. The CDR3 DNA reads as TGTGCCAGCAGTGAGGGTGCAGGACGGAACTATGGCTACACCTTC.

The rearrangement links TRBV18 to TRBJ1-1; 7 nucleotides line up with TRBD1. The CDR3 loop spans 15 amino acids. Per the germline V gene, CDR1 is KGHSH and CDR2 is LQKENI. With V trimmed by 2 bases and J by 5 bases, 8 bases remained unmatched. CDR3 loop: CASSPTGQVYTEAFF. DNA for the CDR3: TGTGCCAGCTCACCAACTGGACAGGTATATACTGAAGCTTTCTTT.

As DNA, the CDR3 is TGTGCCAGCTCGTTAGGTGGCAGGGGGCGATCCGAGCAGTACTTC. Amino acid sequence: CASSLGGRGRSEQYF. This sequence joins TRBV18 and TRBJ2-7; the match to TRBD1 covers 8 bases. The length of the CDR3 is 15 residues. After removal of 6 bases from V and 6 bases from J, the junction contained 13 bases not matched to a gene. Germline lookup yields CDR1 KGHSH and CDR2 LQKENI.

This clone was picked up one time. The CDR3 region is CASSGSGQLSGANVLTF. Written as DNA, the CDR3 is TGTGCCAGCAGCGGTTCGGGACAACTCTCTGGGGCCAACGTCCTGACTTTC. The J gene is TRBJ2-6, the V gene TRBV7-8, with D possibly matching TRBD1 (6 bases). The germline V gene encodes CDR1 SGHVS and CDR2 FQNEAQ. CDR3 length: 17 residues. The V and J ends lost 5 bases and 0 bases respectively, with 14 bases between them.

The V gene is TRBV6-1, the J gene TRBJ2-7; D uncertain. CDR1 is MNHNS and CDR2 is SASEGT in the germline V gene. With 6 bases removed from V and 5 bases from J, the gap between germline ends came to 17 bases. This CDR3 contains 14 residues. In nucleotides, the CDR3 is TGTGCCAGCAGAAAGGACGGCCCTCGCGACGAGCAGTACTTC. Translated: CASRKDGPRDEQYF.